Given below is one T cell receptor (beta chain) in context. What it binds is unknown. Gene names denote mouse genes. From the germline J gene comes the end of the CDR3, since the read stops 1 residue before it. Some clones are missing from TCRdb's copy, which holds only in-frame ones; the method was immunoSEQ multiplex PCR. The sample has 2,500 to 3,500 clones; 43% are singletons. Time point: mouse harvest day 14 after allogeneic transplant. Mouse grafts combined 10^7 T-cell-depleted bone marrow cells with 10^6 splenic CD5+ T cells. The entry originates in a study of tissue T cells after allogeneic stem cell transplantation. Study-wide findings and caveats: Only a limited share of tissue TCRs appeared in blood or spleen. Few T cell clones were shared across patients, but motif clusters showed tissue-specific shared signatures.

V lost 5 bases and J lost 6; bases outside the gene matches: 8. CDR3 size: 14 residues. Per the germline V gene, CDR1 is KGHPV and CDR2 is FQNQEV (reference sequence). The sample consisted of gut tissue. The TCR was taken from a female BALB/c mouse given C57BL/6 T cells with graft-versus-host disease after an allogeneic hematopoietic cell transplant. The chain uses TRBV26 and TRBJ2-7; 9 positions match TRBD1. CDR3: CASSAGTGRGEQYF. CDR3 DNA, as far as it was read: TGTGCCAGCAGTGCCGGGACAGGGAGAGGTGAACAGTAC.